One sample yielded the 8 T cell receptor beta chains listed below, sequenced in a study of TIL therapy for anti-PD-1-resistant metastatic lung cancer. This was the immunoSEQ v3 assay. Sequenced by immunoSEQ multiplex PCR; TCRdb stores in-frame clones only, minus some. Among tens of thousands of clones listed, over 65% were seen once. As to time point: pre-treatment sample, taken before nivolumab and TIL therapy. Pleural nodules or supraclavicular lymph nodes made up most of the excised metastases sampled. The sequences come from tumor tissue, collected at baseline. The receptors derive from a person aged 25 to 79 with non-small cell lung cancer.

The rearrangement uses TRBV7-9 and TRBJ1-2; D remains unclear. Trimming stripped 1 base from V and 2 bases from J, with 11 bases between. The CDR3 contains 15 residues. Per the germline V gene, CDR1 is SEHNR and CDR2 is FQNEAQ (reference sequence). This CDR3 is CASSLEVTLNYGYTF. The CDR3 DNA reads TGTGCCAGCAGCTTAGAGGTCACGTTAAACTATGGCTACACCTTC.

V gene TRBV7-7 combines with J gene TRBJ1-1; D is perhaps TRBD1 (5 bases). The CDR3 contains 13 residues. V shed 4 bases and J shed 7 bases, with 13 bases lying between them. Germline CDR1 reads SSHAT; CDR2 reads FNYEAQ (reference sequence). For the CDR3, the DNA is TGTGCCAGCAGCTCGGGGCTAGGCCTTGAAGCTTTCTTT. Its translation is CASSSGLGLEAFF.

J is TRBJ2-3 and V is TRBV5-6; 7 positions match TRBD1. Per the germline V gene, CDR1 is SGHDT and CDR2 is YYEEEE. Trimming took 4 bases from V and 2 from J; bases not matched to a gene: 7. The CDR3 is made up of 15 amino acids. CDR3 region: CASSPPGQHTDTQYF. CDR3 nucleotides: TGTGCCAGCAGCCCGCCGGGACAGCACACAGATACGCAGTATTTT.

This chain links TRBV28 with TRBJ1-5; 12 nucleotides line up with TRBD1. Germline V CDR1 and CDR2: MDHEN, SYDVKM. This CDR3 comprises 16 residues. V lost 6 bases to trimming and J lost 6 bases; unmatched junction nucleotides: 9. In DNA, the CDR3 is TGTGCCAGCAGCAAACGTGGGACAGGGGGCTTTCAGCCCCAGCATTTT. Translation: CASSKRGTGGFQPQHF. Variable domain in full (rest from reference TRBV28 and TRBJ1-5): DVKVTQSSRYLVKRTGEKVFLECVQDMDHENMFWYRQDPGLGLRLIYFSYDVKMKEKGDIPEGYSVSREKKERFSLILESASTNQTSMYLCASSKRGTGGFQPQHFGDGTRLSIL.

The rearrangement uses TRBV29-1 and TRBJ1-2; 12 bases match TRBD1. This CDR3 has 15 amino acids. The J segment lost 4 bases and the V segment lost 0 bases, leaving 3 bases of the junction unmatched. Germline V gives CDR1 SQVTM, CDR2 ANQGSEA. In DNA form, the CDR3 reads TGCAGCGTTGAAGAGCGGGACAGGGGGCTCTATGGCTACACCTTC. It encodes CSVEERDRGLYGYTF. Supplemented by reference TRBV29-1 and TRBJ1-2, the full variable domain reads SAVISQKPSRDICQRGTSLTIQCQVDSQVTMMFWYRQQPGQSLTLIATANQGSEATYESGFVIDKFPISRPNLTFSTLTVSNMSPEDSSIYLCSVEERDRGLYGYTFGSGTRLTVV.

The rearrangement joins TRBV30 to TRBJ2-5; D may be TRBD2 (5 bases). The CDR3 extends over 11 amino acids. CDR1 and CDR2 from the germline V gene are GTSNPN and SVGIG (reference sequence). Here the CDR3 reads CAWRAQETQYF. As DNA, the CDR3 is TGTGCATGGCGGGCCCAAGAGACCCAGTACTTC.

This chain uses TRBV6-6 with TRBJ1-1; D is perhaps TRBD1 (6 bases). V lost 0 bases to trimming and J lost 3 bases, with 11 bases between them. From germline, CDR1 is MNHNY and CDR2 SVGAGI (reference sequence). The CDR3 extends over 15 amino acids. The CDR3 nucleotides are TGTGCCAGCAGTTACTCGGGAGGGGGGGACACTGAAGCTTTCTTT. It specifies CASSYSGGGDTEAFF.

J is TRBJ2-1 and V is TRBV11-2; 7 nucleotides align to TRBD2. The germline V gene has CDR1 SGHAT and CDR2 FQNNGV. The V gene end was trimmed by 2 bases and the J gene end by 7 bases; junction bases not matched to a gene: 11. This CDR3 has 16 residues. The CDR3: CASSLTPWGAGNEQFF. The DNA for the CDR3 is TGTGCCAGCAGCTTAACCCCCTGGGGAGCGGGGAATGAGCAGTTCTTC.